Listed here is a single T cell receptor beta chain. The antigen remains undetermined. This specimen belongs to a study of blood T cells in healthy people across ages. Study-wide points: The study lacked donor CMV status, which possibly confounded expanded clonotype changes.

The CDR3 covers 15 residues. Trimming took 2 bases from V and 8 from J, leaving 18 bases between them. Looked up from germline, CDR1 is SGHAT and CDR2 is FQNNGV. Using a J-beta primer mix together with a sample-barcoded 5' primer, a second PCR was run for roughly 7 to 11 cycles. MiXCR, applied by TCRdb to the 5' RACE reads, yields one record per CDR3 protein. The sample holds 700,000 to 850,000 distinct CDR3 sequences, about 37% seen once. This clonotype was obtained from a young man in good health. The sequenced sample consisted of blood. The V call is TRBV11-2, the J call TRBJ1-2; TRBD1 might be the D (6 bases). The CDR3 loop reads CASSLWGRDPDGYTF. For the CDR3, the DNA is TGTGCCAGCAGCTTATGGGGGCGGGACCCAGACGGCTACACCTTC.